This TCR beta chain was captured in a study of a mutant IDH1 vaccine in newly diagnosed glioma. In the study overall: Patients received vaccination from 4-6 weeks after radiotherapy alone, or with temozolomide cycles. Earlier care involved radiotherapy, temozolomide, or both, and the majority received both. General study results and limits: Patients showed vaccine-induced immune responses at a rate of around 93%.

This clone has a single count. The antigen remains unidentified. Sequenced by immunoSEQ multiplex PCR; TCRdb stores in-frame clones only, minus some. The data hold tens of thousands of clones, with 75% to 90% observed a single time. Regarding time point: week 35, safety follow-up. Every vaccine dose comprised 300 ug of mutant IDH1 20-mer peptide plus topical imiquimod. The CDR3 consists of 14 residues. V was clipped by 0 bases and J by 6 bases, with 12 bases between them. Germline loops: CDR1 SGHRS, CDR2 YFSETQ. The source was PBMCs, collected from a glioma patient whose treatment included an IDH1 peptide vaccine. The chain is built from TRBV5-1 and TRBJ1-2; D uncertain. The receptor was isolated from a man aged 35-49 years with glioma. CDR3 sequence: CASSLDSGKNGYTF. For the CDR3, the DNA is TGCGCCAGCAGCTTGGATTCTGGGAAAAATGGCTACACCTTC.